These T cell receptor beta chains were read from a single sample in a study of T cells after yellow fever vaccination. TCRdb fed the 5' RACE reads into MiXCR, producing one record per CDR3 protein. Altogether some 250,000 distinct CDR3 sequences are present, less than 8.5% being singletons, with the ten largest covering about 0.9%. The sample in question was CD4+ T cells sorted from PBMCs, obtained 15 days after the yellow fever booster vaccination. The receptors derive from a man aged 25-40 years who received the YFV17D yellow fever vaccine. The CDR3 runs from the conserved cysteine through the conserved F or W. The D gene is left open where the match is weak. Clone size is given for some rows only: seen once, a few or many times, or a class if the clone is expanded.

>NA|TRBV9|TRBJ2-7|NA
CASSVAPNTYEQYF
TGTGCCAGCAGCGTAGCCCCCAACACCTACGAGCAGTACTTC
>NA|TRBV7-2|TRBJ2-1|TRBD2
CASSRSGRAIQDEQFF
TGTGCCAGCAGCCGATCCGGGAGGGCCATCCAGGATGAGCAGTTCTTC
>many|TRBV12-5|TRBJ1-3|TRBD1
CASGSQGAYTIYF
TGTGCTAGTGGTTCCCAGGGGGCTTACACCATATATTTT
>few|TRBV4-3|TRBJ2-3|TRBD2
CASSQDGREWDTQYF
TGCGCCAGCAGCCAAGATGGGCGGGAGTGGGATACGCAGTATTTT
>few|TRBV15|TRBJ2-7|NA
CATSRDLDRNYEQYF
TGTGCCACCAGCAGAGATCTTGACAGAAACTACGAGCAGTACTTC
>few|TRBV20-1|TRBJ1-5|TRBD1
CSASTGSLNQPQHF
TGCAGTGCGTCGACAGGGAGCCTCAATCAGCCCCAGCATTTT
>many|TRBV7-7|TRBJ2-3|NA
CASSLEAGTDTQYF
TGTGCTAGCAGCTTAGAGGCGGGGACAGATACGCAGTATTTT
>NA|TRBV15|TRBJ2-1|TRBD2
CATSGRASGRVYEQFF
TGTGCCACCAGCGGGCGTGCAAGCGGGAGGGTCTATGAGCAGTTCTTC
>few|TRBV7-2|TRBJ2-5|TRBD2
CASSLTREGETQYF
TGTGCCAGCAGCTTAACGCGGGAGGGCGAGACCCAGTACTTC
>few|TRBV18|TRBJ2-1|TRBD1
CASCRTGPDEQFF
TGTGCCAGCTGTCGGACAGGGCCGGATGAGCAGTTCTTC
>many|TRBV6-5|TRBJ2-5|NA
CASSYDYPRRGGTQYF
TGTGCCAGCAGCTACGATTACCCAAGAAGGGGTGGGACCCAGTACTTC
>few|TRBV20-1|TRBJ1-1|NA
CSARLSLPGEAFF
TGCAGTGCTAGACTTTCTTTGCCGGGTGAAGCTTTCTTT
>NA|TRBV20-1|TRBJ2-3|TRBD2
CSASIAGGLRTDTQYF
TGCAGTGCTTCGATAGCGGGAGGCCTGCGCACAGATACGCAGTATTTT
>NA|TRBV7-2|TRBJ2-3|TRBD2
CASSLTVAGGQDTQYF
TGTGCCAGCAGCCTAACTGTAGCGGGAGGACAAGATACGCAGTATTTT
>NA|TRBV29-1|TRBJ2-3|NA
CSVESSGTDTQYF
TGCAGCGTTGAGAGTAGCGGTACAGATACGCAGTATTTT
>NA|TRBV6-6|TRBJ2-1|NA
CASRQGGGNEQFF
TGTGCCAGCAGGCAGGGGGGGGGCAATGAGCAGTTCTTC
>many|TRBV12-5|TRBJ1-1|NA
CASGLAGKTAFF
TGTGCTAGTGGTTTGGCAGGGAAGACAGCTTTCTTT
>few|TRBV5-1|TRBJ2-7|NA
CASSSPTSGGETLPTYEQYF
TGCGCCAGCAGTTCTCCAACAAGTGGAGGGGAGACATTACCCACCTACGAGCAGTACTTC
>once|TRBV19|TRBJ2-5|TRBD1
CASRKGTEQETQYF
TGTGCCAGTAGGAAGGGGACAGAACAAGAGACCCAGTACTTC
>NA|TRBV4-1|TRBJ1-2|NA
CASSQGPINYGYTF
TGCGCCAGCAGCCAAGGGCCGATTAACTATGGCTACACCTTC
>many|TRBV5-6|TRBJ2-7|NA
CASSLIGAGYEQYF
TGTGCCAGCAGCCTCATCGGGGCTGGATACGAGCAGTACTTC
>few|TRBV12-3/TRBV12-4|TRBJ2-1|NA
CASSLIAGIGYNEQFF
TGTGCCAGCAGTTTAATAGCAGGGATAGGCTACAATGAGCAGTTCTTC
>few|TRBV6-4|TRBJ2-3|NA
CASSDSGRVEQLADTQYF
TGTGCCAGCAGTGACTCGGGTCGGGTAGAACAGCTGGCAGATACGCAGTATTTT
>few|TRBV14|TRBJ2-1|TRBD2
CASSQDLFSGRLAGGNEQFF
TGTGCCAGCAGCCAAGATTTATTCAGTGGTAGGCTAGCGGGAGGCAATGAGCAGTTCTTC
>NA|TRBV6-5|TRBJ2-2|NA
CASSYLQNTGELFF
TGTGCCAGCAGTTACTTGCAGAACACCGGGGAGCTGTTTTTT
>few|TRBV20-1|TRBJ2-1|TRBD2
CSADSGTSFNEQFF
TGCAGTGCCGATTCCGGGACTAGCTTCAATGAGCAGTTCTTC